This record covers a single T cell receptor beta chain. Its antigen remains unidentified. The data originate from a study of T cell responses to AZD1222 COVID-19 vaccine. General study findings and limits: Epitopes outside B.1.351 and B.1.1.7 mutated regions reportedly drew nearly half of spike TCRs. White British donors predominated, females outnumbered males, and clonal diversity was possibly underestimated. None of the repertoires were sampled until the peak T cell response had passed. CD4 TCRs linked to vaccination spanned spike, dominating at 160-218 and 743-854.

The CDR3 consists of 14 residues. The V segment lost 1 base and the J segment 6 bases; nucleotides outside the gene matches: 5. Germline values: CDR1 LGHDT, CDR2 YNNKEL (reference sequence). Libraries were prepared by immunoSEQ multiplex PCR; TCRdb keeps only in-frame clonotypes and omits some of them. The sample holds 100,000 to 150,000 clones, roughly nine tenths seen once. The clonotype comes from an adult in good health. J is TRBJ1-2 and V is TRBV3-1 (or the pseudogene TRBV3-2), with TRBD1 matching over 7 bases. Sequencing was performed on peripheral blood, taken on day 0 of AZD1222 vaccination. The CDR3 loop is CASSQGVRGHGYTF. For the CDR3, the DNA is TGTGCCAGCAGCCAAGGAGTGAGGGGGCATGGCTACACCTTC.